Shown below are 31 T cell receptor beta chains from a single sample sequenced in a study of T-cell reconstitution after alpha-beta-depleted transplantation in children. Unique molecular identifiers were used to barcode this TCRbeta library. TCRdb itself ran the PCR reads through MiXCR, one entry per CDR3 protein. The sample consists of under 250,000 distinct CDR3 sequences, 17% of them appearing once. The material was PBMCs, mostly from graft donor cells, obtained 360 days after TCRalphabeta/CD19-depleted stem cell transplant. These receptors came from a male patient under 10 years old who had a stem cell transplant for acute lymphoblastic leukemia, so the T cells may come from the graft donor.

In its sample, this clonotype was seen a few times. A read error may produce the germline difference seen at one junction end. The V and J genes are TRBV7-7 and TRBJ1-5; tentatively, D is TRBD1 (5 bases). Germline CDR1 SSHAT, CDR2 FNYEAQ (reference sequence). There are 16 residues in the CDR3. For the CDR3, the DNA is TGTGCTAGCAGCTTTCCCGGGACTTGTGGCAATCAGCCCCAGCATTTT. Its protein is CASSFPGTCGNQPQHF. The whole variable domain, remainder taken from reference TRBV7-7 and TRBJ1-5, is GAGVSQSPRYKVTKRGQDVTLRCDPISSHATLYWYQQALGQGPEFLTYFNYEAQPDKSGLPSDRFSAERPEGSISTLTIQRTEQRDSAMYRCASSFPGTCGNQPQHFGDGTRLSIL.

This rearrangement joins TRBV12-3 or TRBV12-4 to TRBJ2-3; D call uncertain. V was pared by 2 bases and J by 4 bases, with 7 bases between. The CDR3 is 13 residues long. The CDR3 nucleotides are TGTGCCAGCAGTTTACCCGGCCCAGATACGCAGTATTTT. Its protein is CASSLPGPDTQYF.

The sample holds a few counts of this clonotype. The rearrangement joins TRBV5-1 to TRBJ2-1, with D possibly TRBD1 on 6 matching bases. Between the trimmed V and J ends, which lost 6 bases and 0 bases, there was a span of 25 bases. Germline V gene sequence: CDR1 SGHRS, CDR2 YFSETQ. This CDR3 contains 19 residues. The CDR3 sequence: CASNRVVAGALSSYNEQFF. The CDR3 DNA follows: TGCGCCAGCAACCGAGTAGTGGCAGGGGCTTTAAGCTCCTACAATGAGCAGTTCTTC.

This clonotype was observed a few times. The V call is TRBV12-3 or TRBV12-4, the J call TRBJ1-5; D not certain. The V end was cut by 6 bases, the J end by 5 bases, with 11 bases between. The CDR3 has 13 amino acids. The CDR3, as DNA: TGTGCCAGCAGGAAACAGCGCGATCAGCCCCAGCATTTT. Protein product: CASRKQRDQPQHF.

This clonotype was found many times. This chain joins TRBV13 and TRBJ2-3; TRBD1 matches 10 bases. CDR1 is PRHDT, CDR2 FYEKMQ, per germline (reference sequence). This CDR3 region has 17 residues. V lost 7 bases and J lost 3; bases outside the gene matches: 13. CDR3 sequence: CASNGRQGATGTDTQYF. CDR3 DNA sequence: TGTGCCAGCAATGGGCGACAGGGGGCCACAGGTACAGATACGCAGTATTTT.

Regarding this clonotype: One junction end does not reproduce the germline sequence, and a read error may be involved. The chain links TRBV13 to TRBJ2-7, with 11 bases fitting TRBD1. CDR1 is PRHDT and CDR2 is FYEKMQ in the germline V gene (reference sequence). This CDR3 region has 13 residues. The CDR3 sequence: CASSSRPGQGVKF. CDR3 bases: TGTGCCAGCAGCTCACGCCCGGGACAGGGGGTAAAGTTC.

The table lists this clonotype with a few counts. This chain links TRBV28 with TRBJ1-1; 7 nucleotides align to TRBD1. The CDR3 spans 15 residues. The V and J ends lost 6 bases and 1 base, in that order; junction bases with no gene match: 8. The germline V gene has CDR1 MDHEN and CDR2 SYDVKM. The CDR3 protein is CASSEGGSANTEAFF. The CDR3 DNA reads TGTGCCAGCAGCGAAGGGGGCTCGGCGAACACTGAAGCTTTCTTT. Drawing the rest from reference TRBV28 and TRBJ1-1, the complete variable domain is DVKVTQSSRYLVKRTGEKVFLECVQDMDHENMFWYRQDPGLGLRLIYFSYDVKMKEKGDIPEGYSVSREKKERFSLILESASTNQTSMYLCASSEGGSANTEAFFGQGTRLTVV.

The chain links TRBV10-2 to TRBJ2-7; no clear D. This CDR3 has 13 amino acids. Trimming took 3 bases from V and 1 from J, leaving 7 bases between them. The germline V gene has CDR1 WSHSY and CDR2 SAAADI. This chain's CDR3 is CASSDTLSYEQYF. The CDR3 nucleotides read TGCGCCAGCAGTGATACATTATCCTACGAGCAGTACTTC.

The chain employs TRBV28 and TRBJ1-2, with D perhaps TRBD1 (6 bases). V lost 10 bases and J lost 4, with 13 bases in between. Germline V gene data show CDR1 as MDHEN and CDR2 as SYDVKM. The CDR3 has 12 residues. The CDR3 bases are TGTGCCATTGACGGAGGGGGCTATGGCTACACCTTC. Amino acids: CAIDGGGYGYTF.

This clonotype has just a few counts. The chain is built from TRBV6-2 or TRBV6-3 and TRBJ1-1; unclear D gene. Trimming removed 3 bases at V and 1 base at J, with 15 bases between. This CDR3 is built from 16 residues. Germline loops: CDR1 MNHEY, CDR2 SVGEGT. The CDR3 spells CASSYNYAQANTEAFF. The CDR3 bases are TGTGCCAGCAGTTATAATTACGCCCAGGCGAACACTGAAGCTTTCTTT.

The rearrangement links TRBV12-3 or TRBV12-4 to TRBJ2-7, with a tentative D call TRBD2 (6 bases). The CDR3 has 13 residues. V shed 5 bases and J shed 2 bases, with 10 bases lying between them. Written as DNA, the CDR3 is TGTGCCAGCAGTGTCGGGGAGGCCTACGAGCAGTACTTC. Translation: CASSVGEAYEQYF.

A few counts support this clonotype. The gene calls are TRBV10-3 and TRBJ1-5; TRBD1 agrees at 8 bases. Germline CDR1 and CDR2: ENHRY and SYGVKD. V dropped 3 bases and J dropped 5; count of bases not matched to a gene: 6. CDR3 length equals 15 residues. The CDR3 sequence: CAISDRTGHDQPQHF. The CDR3 DNA follows: TGTGCCATCAGTGACCGGACAGGGCACGATCAGCCCCAGCATTTT.

This clonotype showed up just a few times. The chain is built from TRBV29-1 and TRBJ1-1; D ambiguous. Trimming left V 1 base short and J 0 bases short, with 6 bases between. Germline CDR1 and CDR2: SQVTM and ANQGSEA. The CDR3 is made up of 13 amino acids. The chain's CDR3 is CSVEGLLNTEAFF. The CDR3 region has the DNA TGCAGCGTTGAAGGCTTGCTGAACACTGAAGCTTTCTTT. Full variable domain (missing parts from reference TRBV29-1 and TRBJ1-1): SAVISQKPSRDICQRGTSLTIQCQVDSQVTMMFWYRQQPGQSLTLIATANQGSEATYESGFVIDKFPISRPNLTFSTLTVSNMSPEDSSIYLCSVEGLLNTEAFFGQGTRLTVV.

In its sample, this clonotype was seen a few times. The chain is built from TRBV29-1 and TRBJ1-2, with D possibly TRBD1 on 5 matching bases. CDR3 length: 14 residues. Trimming removed 3 bases from V and 6 bases from J, with 17 bases in between. The germline V gene has CDR1 SQVTM and CDR2 ANQGSEA. The CDR3 loop is CSVEGGLWGHGYTF. The CDR3 bases are TGCAGCGTTGAGGGGGGACTATGGGGTCATGGCTACACCTTC.

This clonotype was detected a few times. The chain combines TRBV7-6 with TRBJ2-7, with a tentative D call TRBD1 (6 bases). The CDR3 extends over 15 amino acids. The V end lost 0 bases, the J end lost 5 bases, and 14 bases lay between the germline ends. Germline loops: CDR1 SGHVS, CDR2 FNYEAQ. The CDR3: CASSLAPTGNDEQYF. CDR3 coding DNA: TGTGCCAGCAGCTTAGCCCCTACAGGGAACGACGAGCAGTACTTC.

The CDR3 loop reads CATSRDQVSGNTIYF. The CDR3 DNA sequence: TGTGCCACCAGCAGAGATCAAGTCTCTGGAAACACCATATATTTT. V usage is TRBV15 and J usage is TRBJ1-3; D unresolved. Germline V gene data show CDR1 as LNHNV and CDR2 as YYDKDF (reference sequence). V lost 0 bases and J lost 0, with 6 bases in between. The CDR3 length is 15 residues. The full variable domain, with the rest looked up from reference TRBV15 and TRBJ1-3, is DAMVIQNPRYQVTQFGKPVTLSCSQTLNHNVMYWYQQKSSQAPKLLFHYYDKDFNNEADTPDNFQSRRPNTSFCFLDIRSPGLGDTAMYLCATSRDQVSGNTIYFGEGSWLTVV.

This clonotype was seen more than once but under ten times. At one boundary the junction diverges from the germline segment, which might be a read error. The rearrangement links TRBV12-3 or TRBV12-4 to TRBJ2-7; 9 bases match TRBD1. The CDR3 is 12 amino acids. The CDR3 nucleotides are TGTGCCAGCAGTTGGGGGACAGGGAGAGTGGTCTTC. This gives the protein CASSWGTGRVVF.

The chain joins TRBV7-6 to TRBJ1-1; 12 bases are a match to TRBD1. The V gene's germline CDR1 is SGHVS and CDR2 FNYEAQ. Trimming cost V 5 bases and J 11 bases; bases outside gene matches: 12. This CDR3 contains 15 residues. CDR3 bases: TGTGCCAGCAGCAAACCGGGACAGGGGGCAGGGTATGCTTTCTTT. It is translated as CASSKPGQGAGYAFF.

The chain couples TRBV2 to TRBJ2-2; 8 nucleotides match TRBD2. With 3 bases clipped from V and 0 bases from J, the junction kept 9 bases outside the gene matches. CDR3 length: 18 amino acids. Germline V gene data show CDR1 as SNHLY and CDR2 as FYNNEI. CDR3 sequence (DNA): TGTGCCAGCAGTGATCGGGGGGGGCCAATCGCGAACACCGGGGAGCTGTTTTTT. Its protein is CASSDRGGPIANTGELFF.

The chain recombines TRBV10-3 with TRBJ2-7; TRBD1 matches at 8 bases. Germline lookup yields CDR1 ENHRY and CDR2 SYGVKD. The CDR3 covers 14 residues. V was clipped by 6 bases and J by 2 bases; unmatched bases: 6. In DNA form, the CDR3 reads TGTGCCATCAGCCCCGGGACAGGAACCTACGAGCAGTACTTC. The encoded protein is CAISPGTGTYEQYF.

CDR3 in DNA: TGTGCCATCAGTGAGTTCCGCAGGGGCAGTGCTACAGATACGCAGTATTTT. It translates to CAISEFRRGSATDTQYF. This rearrangement joins TRBV10-3 to TRBJ2-3, with D perhaps matching TRBD1 (6 bases). This CDR3 is built from 17 residues. V shed 1 base and J shed 3 bases, with 17 bases lying between them. CDR1 and CDR2 from the germline V gene are ENHRY and SYGVKD.

V is TRBV12-3 or TRBV12-4 and J is TRBJ2-4, with TRBD2 identical over 9 bases. Trimming took 6 bases from V and 4 from J; bases not matched to a gene: 4. The CDR3 consists of 14 residues. CDR3: CASRPAGGKNIQYF. The CDR3 DNA reads TGTGCCAGCAGGCCTGCGGGAGGGAAAAACATTCAGTACTTC.

The V gene is TRBV6-2 or TRBV6-3, the J gene TRBJ1-2; the D gene is possibly TRBD1 (6 bases). V was shortened by 6 bases and J by 6 bases, with 23 bases between the two germline ends. CDR3 length equals 16 residues. Per germline, CDR1 MNHEY and CDR2 SVGEGT. CDR3 sequence: CASSPRDTGIPHGYTF. CDR3 in DNA: TGTGCCAGCAGCCCACGGGATACAGGGATCCCGCATGGCTACACCTTC.

This chain uses TRBV27 with TRBJ2-7; a possible D gene is TRBD2 (6 bases). The CDR3 runs to 15 residues. CDR1 and CDR2 (germline): MNHEY, SMNVEV (reference sequence). V gave up 4 bases and J gave up 4 bases, with 17 bases separating them. Here the CDR3 reads CASSYAPGEEYEQYF. The CDR3 nucleotides are TGTGCCAGCAGTTACGCCCCCGGGGAGGAGTACGAGCAGTACTTC.

The chain employs TRBV27 and TRBJ2-1; 8 bases fit TRBD2. This CDR3 has 13 amino acids. The germline V gene has CDR1 MNHEY and CDR2 SMNVEV (reference sequence). V dropped 6 bases and J dropped 4; count of bases not matched to a gene: 2. CDR3 amino acids: CASRLAAYNEQFF. The CDR3 bases are TGTGCCAGCAGACTAGCGGCATACAATGAGCAGTTCTTC.

The table lists this clonotype with a few counts. The chain uses TRBV29-1 and TRBJ2-5; tentatively, D is TRBD2 (5 bases). Trimming left V 3 bases short and J 4 bases short, with 15 bases between. Germline CDR1 is SQVTM and CDR2 is ANQGSEA. The CDR3 is made up of 14 amino acids. DNA of the CDR3: TGCAGCGTTGATACGGGCGGCGGGTCAGAGACCCAGTACTTC. Amino acids: CSVDTGGGSETQYF.

The CDR3: CASRRIAGPTGELFF. In DNA, the CDR3 is TGCGCCAGCAGGAGAATAGCGGGGCCGACCGGGGAGCTGTTTTTT. The chain links TRBV4-1 to TRBJ2-2, with TRBD2 identical over 8 bases. Germline assignment: CDR1 MGHRA and CDR2 YSYEKL. The CDR3 is made up of 15 amino acids. V dropped 6 bases and J dropped 5; count of bases not matched to a gene: 8.

This chain uses TRBV7-6 with TRBJ2-1; 10 nucleotides align to TRBD2. This CDR3 region has 18 residues. Per the germline V gene, CDR1 is SGHVS and CDR2 is FNYEAQ. Losses at the gene ends were 1 base for V and 5 bases for J; bases not matched to a gene: 11. CDR3 in amino acids: CASSLGLLLTSGHNEQFF. CDR3 nucleotide sequence: TGTGCCAGCAGCTTAGGACTATTACTGACTAGCGGGCACAATGAGCAGTTCTTC. Using reference TRBV7-6 and TRBJ2-1 for the parts outside the CDR3, the full variable domain is GAGVSQSPRYKVTKRGQDVALRCDPISGHVSLYWYRQALGQGPEFLTYFNYEAQQDKSGLPNDRFSAERPEGSISTLTIQRTEQRDSAMYRCASSLGLLLTSGHNEQFFGPGTRLTVL.

The chain carries TRBV9 and TRBJ2-3, with D unresolved. Germline assignment: CDR1 SGDLS and CDR2 YYNGEE. V shed 4 bases and J shed 2 bases, with 11 bases lying between them. CDR3 size: 14 residues. DNA for the CDR3: TGTGCCAGCAGCTCCTCGGAACTCACAGATACGCAGTATTTT. This encodes CASSSSELTDTQYF.

CDR3 amino acids: CASIGTSDIRYNEQFF. In nucleotides, the CDR3 is TGTGCCAGCATAGGGACTAGCGATATCCGCTACAATGAGCAGTTCTTC. The chain carries TRBV25-1 and TRBJ2-1; 10 bases fit TRBD2. Germline V lookup: CDR1 MGHDK, CDR2 SYGVNS. Trimming took 7 bases from V and 3 from J; bases not matched to a gene: 9. This CDR3 contains 16 residues.

The V call is TRBV10-3, the J call TRBJ1-2, with no clear D. Germline V gene lookup returns CDR1 ENHRY and CDR2 SYGVKD. The CDR3 is made up of 14 amino acids. Trimming took 0 bases from V and 3 from J, leaving 8 bases between them. In DNA, the CDR3 is TGTGCCATCAGTGAGTCGATGGGCGACTATGGCTACACCTTC. This sequence encodes CAISESMGDYGYTF.